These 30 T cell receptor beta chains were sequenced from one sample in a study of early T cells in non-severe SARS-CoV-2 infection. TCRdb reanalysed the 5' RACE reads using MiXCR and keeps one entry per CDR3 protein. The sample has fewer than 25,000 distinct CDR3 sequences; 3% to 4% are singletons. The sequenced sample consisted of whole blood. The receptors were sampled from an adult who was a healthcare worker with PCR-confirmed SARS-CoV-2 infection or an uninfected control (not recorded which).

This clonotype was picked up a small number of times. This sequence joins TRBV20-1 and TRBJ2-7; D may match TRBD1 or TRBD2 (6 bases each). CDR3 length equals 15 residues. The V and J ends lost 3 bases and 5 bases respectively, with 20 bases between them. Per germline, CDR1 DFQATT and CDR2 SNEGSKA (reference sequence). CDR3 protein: CSARSQGRLRNEQYF. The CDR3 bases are TGCAGTGCTAGGTCGCAGGGGAGGCTTAGGAACGAGCAGTACTTC.

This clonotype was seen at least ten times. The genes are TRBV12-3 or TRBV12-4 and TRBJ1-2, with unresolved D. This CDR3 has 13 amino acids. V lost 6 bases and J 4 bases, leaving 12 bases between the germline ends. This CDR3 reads CASSVGQSYGYTF. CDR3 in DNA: TGTGCCAGCAGCGTTGGGCAATCCTATGGCTACACCTTC.

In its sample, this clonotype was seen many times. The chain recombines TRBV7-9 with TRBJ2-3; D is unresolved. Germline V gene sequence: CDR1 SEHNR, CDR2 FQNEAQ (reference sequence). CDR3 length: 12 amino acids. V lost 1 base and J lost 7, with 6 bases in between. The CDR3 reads CASSLVVNTQYF. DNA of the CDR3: TGTGCCAGCAGCTTAGTGGTGAATACGCAGTATTTT.

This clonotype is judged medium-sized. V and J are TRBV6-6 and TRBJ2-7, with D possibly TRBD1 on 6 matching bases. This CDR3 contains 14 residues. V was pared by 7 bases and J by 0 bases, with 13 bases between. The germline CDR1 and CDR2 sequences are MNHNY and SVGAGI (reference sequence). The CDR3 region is CASTIQGTSYEQYF. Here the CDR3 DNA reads TGTGCCAGCACCATACAGGGAACCTCCTACGAGCAGTACTTC.

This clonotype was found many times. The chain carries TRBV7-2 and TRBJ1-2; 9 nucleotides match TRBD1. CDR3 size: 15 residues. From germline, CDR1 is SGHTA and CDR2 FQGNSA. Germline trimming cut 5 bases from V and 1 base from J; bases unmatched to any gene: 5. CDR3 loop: CASSKTGGGNYGYTF. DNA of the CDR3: TGTGCCAGCAGCAAGACAGGGGGTGGTAACTATGGCTACACCTTC.

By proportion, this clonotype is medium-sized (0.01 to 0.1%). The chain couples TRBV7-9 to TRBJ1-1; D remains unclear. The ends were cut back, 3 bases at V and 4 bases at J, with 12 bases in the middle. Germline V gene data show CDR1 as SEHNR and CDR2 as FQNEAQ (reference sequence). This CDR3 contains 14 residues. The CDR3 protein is CASSFRRAGTEAFF. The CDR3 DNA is TGTGCCAGCAGCTTTAGGCGGGCGGGCACTGAAGCTTTCTTT.

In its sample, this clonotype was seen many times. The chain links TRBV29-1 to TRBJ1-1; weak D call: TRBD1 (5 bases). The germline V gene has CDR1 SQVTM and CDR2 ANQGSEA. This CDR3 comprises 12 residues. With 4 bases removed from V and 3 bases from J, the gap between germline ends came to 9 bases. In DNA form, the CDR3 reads TGCAGCGTTGTCCCGGGGGACACTGAAGCTTTCTTT. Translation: CSVVPGDTEAFF.

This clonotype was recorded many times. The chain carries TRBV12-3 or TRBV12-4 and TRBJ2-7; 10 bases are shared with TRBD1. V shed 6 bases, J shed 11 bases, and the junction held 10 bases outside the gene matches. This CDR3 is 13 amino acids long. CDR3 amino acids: CASRLGQGLPKYF. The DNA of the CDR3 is TGTGCCAGCAGACTGGGACAGGGGCTTCCGAAGTACTTC.

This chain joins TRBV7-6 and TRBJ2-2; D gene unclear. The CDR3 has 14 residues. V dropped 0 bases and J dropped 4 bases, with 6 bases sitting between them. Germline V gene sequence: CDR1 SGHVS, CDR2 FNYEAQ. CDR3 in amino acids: CASSLALLTGELFF. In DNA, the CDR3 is TGTGCCAGCAGCTTAGCCCTTCTCACCGGGGAGCTGTTTTTT.

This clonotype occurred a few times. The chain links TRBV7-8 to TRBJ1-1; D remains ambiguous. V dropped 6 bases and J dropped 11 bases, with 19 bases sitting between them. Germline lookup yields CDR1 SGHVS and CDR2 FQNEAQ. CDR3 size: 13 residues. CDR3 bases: TGTGCCAGCAGTTCCGGCGGGAGGCAGCCGGCTTTCTTT. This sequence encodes CASSSGGRQPAFF.

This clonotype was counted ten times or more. Written as DNA, the CDR3 is TGCAGCGCCCTAGGGACAGGGGGCCGTGACACCGGGGAGCTGTTTTTT. Translation gives CSALGTGGRDTGELFF. The chain joins TRBV29-1 to TRBJ2-2; 12 bases match TRBD1. V was clipped by 7 bases and J by 3 bases; unmatched bases: 9. The germline V gene has CDR1 SQVTM and CDR2 ANQGSEA. This CDR3 is 16 amino acids long.

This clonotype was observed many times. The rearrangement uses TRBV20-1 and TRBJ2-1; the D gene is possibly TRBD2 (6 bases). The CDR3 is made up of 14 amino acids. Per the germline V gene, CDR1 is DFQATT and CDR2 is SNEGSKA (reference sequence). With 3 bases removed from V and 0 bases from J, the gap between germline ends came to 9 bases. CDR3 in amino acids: CSASRGTSYNEQFF. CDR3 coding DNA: TGCAGTGCTAGTCGGGGGACCTCCTACAATGAGCAGTTCTTC.

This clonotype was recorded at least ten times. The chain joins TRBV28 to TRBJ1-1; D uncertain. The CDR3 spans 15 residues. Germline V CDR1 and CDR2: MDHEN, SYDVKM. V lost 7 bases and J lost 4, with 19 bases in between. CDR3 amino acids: CASIVGGSLGTEAFF. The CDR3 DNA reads TGTGCCAGCATCGTGGGAGGGAGCTTGGGCACTGAAGCTTTCTTT.

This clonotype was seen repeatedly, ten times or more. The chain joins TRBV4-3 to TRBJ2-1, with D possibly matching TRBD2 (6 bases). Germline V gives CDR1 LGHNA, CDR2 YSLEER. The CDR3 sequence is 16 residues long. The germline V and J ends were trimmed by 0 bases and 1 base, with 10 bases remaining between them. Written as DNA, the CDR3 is TGCGCCAGCAGCCAAGAGGAGGGCGGATCCTACAATGAGCAGTTCTTC. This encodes CASSQEEGGSYNEQFF.

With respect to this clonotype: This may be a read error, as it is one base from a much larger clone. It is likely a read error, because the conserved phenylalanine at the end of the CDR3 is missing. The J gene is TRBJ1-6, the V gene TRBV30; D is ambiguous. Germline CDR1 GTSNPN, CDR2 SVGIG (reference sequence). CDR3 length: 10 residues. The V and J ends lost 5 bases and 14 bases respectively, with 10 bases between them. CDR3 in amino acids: CAWARPALHS. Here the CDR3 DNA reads TGTGCCTGGGCGCGTCCTGCCCTCCACTCT.

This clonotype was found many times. The CDR3 DNA sequence: TGTGCCATCAGTAGAGGGACTAGCGGGAATGGTGAGCAGTACTTC. Its translation: CAISRGTSGNGEQYF. The rearrangement uses TRBV10-3 and TRBJ2-7, with 13 bases lining up with TRBD2. CDR1 is ENHRY, CDR2 SYGVKD, per germline. V dropped 5 bases and J dropped 7; count of bases not matched to a gene: 8. CDR3 size: 15 residues.

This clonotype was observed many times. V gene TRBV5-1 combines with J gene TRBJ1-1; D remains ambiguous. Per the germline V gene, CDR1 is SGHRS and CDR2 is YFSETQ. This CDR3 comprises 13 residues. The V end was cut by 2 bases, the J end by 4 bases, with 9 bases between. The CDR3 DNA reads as TGCGCCAGCAGCTTAGGCAGTGGCACTGAAGCTTTCTTT. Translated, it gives CASSLGSGTEAFF.

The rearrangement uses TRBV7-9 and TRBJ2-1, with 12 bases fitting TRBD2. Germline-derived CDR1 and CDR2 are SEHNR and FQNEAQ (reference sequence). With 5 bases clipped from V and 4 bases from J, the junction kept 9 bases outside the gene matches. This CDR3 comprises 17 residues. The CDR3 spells CASSPLLAGGPYNEQFF. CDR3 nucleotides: TGTGCCAGCAGCCCCTTACTAGCGGGGGGCCCATACAATGAGCAGTTCTTC. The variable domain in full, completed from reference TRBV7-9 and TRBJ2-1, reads DTGVSQNPRHKITKRGQNVTFRCDPISEHNRLYWYRQTLGQGPEFLTYFQNEAQLEKSRLLSDRFSAERPKGSFSTLEIQRTEQGDSAMYLCASSPLLAGGPYNEQFFGPGTRLTVL.

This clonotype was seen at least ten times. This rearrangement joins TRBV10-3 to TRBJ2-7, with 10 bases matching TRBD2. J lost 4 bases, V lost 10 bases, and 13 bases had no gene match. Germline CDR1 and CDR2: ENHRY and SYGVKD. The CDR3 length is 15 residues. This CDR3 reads CATRAGGPSKYEQYF. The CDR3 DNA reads TGTGCCACCCGAGCGGGAGGGCCATCAAAATACGAGCAGTACTTC.

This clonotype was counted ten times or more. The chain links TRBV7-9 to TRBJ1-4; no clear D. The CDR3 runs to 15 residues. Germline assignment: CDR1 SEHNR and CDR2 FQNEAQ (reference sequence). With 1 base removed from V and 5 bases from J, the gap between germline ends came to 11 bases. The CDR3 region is CASSLDGTQNEKLFF. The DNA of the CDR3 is TGTGCCAGCAGCTTAGACGGCACCCAGAATGAAAAACTGTTTTTT.

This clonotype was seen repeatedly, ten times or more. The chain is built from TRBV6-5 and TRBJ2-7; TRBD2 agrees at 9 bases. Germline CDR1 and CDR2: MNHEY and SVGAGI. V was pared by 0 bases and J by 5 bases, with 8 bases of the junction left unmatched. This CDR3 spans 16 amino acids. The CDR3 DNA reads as TGTGCCAGCAGTTACTCGCCCCCGGGACTAGCAAACGAGCAGTACTTC. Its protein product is CASSYSPPGLANEQYF.

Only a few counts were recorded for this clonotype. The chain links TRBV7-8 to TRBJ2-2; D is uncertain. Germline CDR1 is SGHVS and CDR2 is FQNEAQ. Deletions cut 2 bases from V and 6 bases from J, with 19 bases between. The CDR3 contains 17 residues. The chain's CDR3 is CASSLSYRPARAGELFF. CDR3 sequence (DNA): TGTGCCAGCAGCTTATCGTACCGACCCGCCCGAGCCGGGGAGCTGTTTTTT.

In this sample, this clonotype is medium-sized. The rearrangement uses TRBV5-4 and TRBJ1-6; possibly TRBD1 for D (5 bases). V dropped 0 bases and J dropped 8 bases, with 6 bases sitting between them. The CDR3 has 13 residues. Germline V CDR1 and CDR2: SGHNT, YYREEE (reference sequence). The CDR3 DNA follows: TGTGCCAGCAGCTTGGCCAGGGATTCACCCCTCCACTTT. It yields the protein CASSLARDSPLHF.

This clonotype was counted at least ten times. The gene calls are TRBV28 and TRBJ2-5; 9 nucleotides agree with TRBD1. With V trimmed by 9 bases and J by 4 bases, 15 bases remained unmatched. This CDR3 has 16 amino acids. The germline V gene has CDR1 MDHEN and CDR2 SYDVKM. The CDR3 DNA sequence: TGTGCCAGTCTAACAATGGGACAGGGAATAAGAGAGACCCAGTACTTC. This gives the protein CASLTMGQGIRETQYF.

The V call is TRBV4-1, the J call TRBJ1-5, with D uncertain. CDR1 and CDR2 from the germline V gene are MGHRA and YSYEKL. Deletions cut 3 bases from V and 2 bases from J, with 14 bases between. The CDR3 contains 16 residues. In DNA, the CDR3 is TGCGCCAGCAGCCAGGCTCCTCGTTTGGGCAATCAGCCCCAGCATTTT. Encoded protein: CASSQAPRLGNQPQHF.

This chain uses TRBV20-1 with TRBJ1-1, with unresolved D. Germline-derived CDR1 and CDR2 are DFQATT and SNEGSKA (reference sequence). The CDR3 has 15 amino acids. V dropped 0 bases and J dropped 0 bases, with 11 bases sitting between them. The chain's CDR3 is CSARDGVKVNTEAFF. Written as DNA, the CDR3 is TGCAGTGCTAGAGATGGGGTAAAGGTGAACACTGAAGCTTTCTTT.

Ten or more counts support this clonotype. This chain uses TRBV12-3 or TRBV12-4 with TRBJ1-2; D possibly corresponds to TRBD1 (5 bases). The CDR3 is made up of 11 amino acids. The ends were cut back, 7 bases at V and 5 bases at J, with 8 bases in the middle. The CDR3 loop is CASTPGYGYTF. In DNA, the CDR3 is TGTGCCAGCACCCCAGGGTATGGCTACACCTTC.

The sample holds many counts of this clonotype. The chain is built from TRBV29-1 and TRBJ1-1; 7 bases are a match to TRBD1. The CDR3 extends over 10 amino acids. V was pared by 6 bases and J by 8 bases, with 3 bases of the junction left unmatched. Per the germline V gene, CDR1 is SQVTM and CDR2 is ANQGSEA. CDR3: CSVGDSEAFF. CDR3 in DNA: TGCAGCGTGGGGGACAGCGAAGCTTTCTTT. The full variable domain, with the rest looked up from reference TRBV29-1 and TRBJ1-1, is SAVISQKPSRDICQRGTSLTIQCQVDSQVTMMFWYRQQPGQSLTLIATANQGSEATYESGFVIDKFPISRPNLTFSTLTVSNMSPEDSSIYLCSVGDSEAFFGQGTRLTVV.

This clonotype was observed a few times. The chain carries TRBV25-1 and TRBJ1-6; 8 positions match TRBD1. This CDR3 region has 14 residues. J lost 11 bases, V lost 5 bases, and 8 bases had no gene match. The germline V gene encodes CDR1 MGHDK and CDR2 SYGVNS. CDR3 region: CASSLDRESTPLHF. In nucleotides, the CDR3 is TGTGCCAGCAGTTTGGACAGGGAGTCGACACCCCTCCACTTT.

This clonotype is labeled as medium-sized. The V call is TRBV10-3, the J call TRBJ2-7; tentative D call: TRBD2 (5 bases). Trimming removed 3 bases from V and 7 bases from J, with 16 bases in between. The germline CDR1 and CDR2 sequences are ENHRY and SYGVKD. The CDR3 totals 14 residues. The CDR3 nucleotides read TGTGCCATCAGTGACTTCCTAGCAGGCTGGGAGCAGTACTTC. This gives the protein CAISDFLAGWEQYF.